The 8 T cell receptor beta chains in this list originate from one sample, sequenced in a study of shared clonotypes between healthy human individuals. Profiled with immunoSEQ multiplex PCR; TCRdb holds only in-frame clones, not every one. The sample consists of 2 million to 2.5 million clones, 80% to 95% of them appearing once. The sample comprised naive CD4+ T cells from PBMCs. Indicated subset: CD45RA+ positively selected. These receptors originate from a man aged 18 to 35 in good health. Some clones in this sample may be carry-over from other donors' samples.

The CDR3 nucleotides are TGCGCCAGCAGCTCGGGACAGGGGGCGGCCGAGCAGTACTTC. Protein: CASSSGQGAAEQYF. The chain couples TRBV5-1 to TRBJ2-7, with TRBD1 matching 12 bases. V gave up 3 bases and J gave up 6 bases; unmatched junction bases: 4. Germline V lookup: CDR1 SGHRS, CDR2 YFSETQ. This CDR3 has 14 residues.

The chain couples TRBV2 to TRBJ1-5; 8 bases agree with TRBD1. J gave up 2 bases and V 2 bases, and 5 bases lay outside the gene matches. Germline loops: CDR1 SNHLY, CDR2 FYNNEI. This CDR3 region has 16 residues. CDR3 sequence reads: CASSENLGQGNQPQHF. The CDR3 nucleotides are TGTGCCAGCAGTGAAAACTTGGGACAGGGCAATCAGCCCCAGCATTTT.

This sequence joins TRBV28 and TRBJ1-4; no definite D call. There are 13 residues in the CDR3. CDR1 and CDR2 from the germline V gene are MDHEN and SYDVKM. The V end was cut by 7 bases, the J end by 7 bases, with 13 bases between. The CDR3 spells CASMGGLGEKLFF. Written as DNA, the CDR3 is TGTGCCAGCATGGGCGGGCTTGGTGAAAAACTGTTTTTT.

The chain uses TRBV4-2 and TRBJ2-7; D is possibly TRBD1 or TRBD2 (5 bases each). V was clipped by 8 bases and J by 2 bases, with 16 bases between them. This CDR3 contains 14 residues. Germline V gene lookup returns CDR1 LGHNA and CDR2 YNFKEQ. The CDR3 DNA follows: TGTGCCAGCCAGCCGGGGCCCGGACCCTACGAGCAGTACTTC. Protein product: CASQPGPGPYEQYF.

The rearrangement uses TRBV5-1 and TRBJ1-5; D gene ambiguous. This CDR3 is built from 13 residues. V shed 4 bases and J shed 10 bases, with 15 bases lying between them. The germline V gene has CDR1 SGHRS and CDR2 YFSETQ. This CDR3 reads CASSGDNGGPQHF. The CDR3 region has the DNA TGCGCCAGCAGCGGTGACAATGGCGGTCCCCAGCATTTT.

The chain joins TRBV19 to TRBJ2-3, with D maybe TRBD2 (6 bases). CDR3 size: 12 residues. Deletions cut 7 bases from V and 2 bases from J, with 7 bases between. CDR1 and CDR2 from the germline V gene are LNHDA and SQIVND (reference sequence). The CDR3 sequence: CASKDYTDTQYF. The DNA of the CDR3 is TGTGCCAGTAAGGACTACACAGATACGCAGTATTTT.

About this clone itself: Other DNA sequences in the sample encode the same CDR3. This sequence joins TRBV9 and TRBJ2-7; 10 nucleotides line up with TRBD1. Germline V gene lookup returns CDR1 SGDLS and CDR2 YYNGEE. The CDR3 length is 14 residues. The V gene end was trimmed by 4 bases and the J gene end by 4 bases; junction bases not matched to a gene: 5. The CDR3 DNA reads as TGTGCCAGCAGCAAGGGACAGGGGAATTACGAGCAGTACTTC. It is translated as CASSKGQGNYEQYF.

The genes are TRBV7-6 and TRBJ1-2; no firm D call. Germline V lookup: CDR1 SGHVS, CDR2 FNYEAQ. There are 13 residues in the CDR3. Trimming shortened V by 1 base and J by 6 bases, and 9 bases separated the two germline ends. The CDR3 region is CASSLGVQDGYTF. The CDR3 DNA follows: TGTGCCAGCAGCTTAGGAGTCCAGGATGGCTACACCTTC.